This T cell receptor beta chain is drawn from a study of shared clonotypes between healthy human individuals. This clone was observed a few times. Its antigen is undetermined. Regarding the study as a whole: It was the non-shared clonotypes that had lower generation probabilities than clonotypes shared by all four donors.

TCRdb's table, derived via immunoSEQ multiplex PCR, lists solely in-frame clones and lacks some. This sample yields fewer than 850,000 clones, of which roughly 87% are seen a single time; 34% belongs to the top ten. This CDR3 spans 15 amino acids. The germline V gene has CDR1 SNHLY and CDR2 FYNNEI. Trimming left V 2 bases short and J 9 bases short, with 17 bases between. Every one of the donors was a Caucasian adult that lived in Nashville, Tennessee. The TCR sequence derives from a man aged 18 to 35 in good health. Some clones in this sample may be carry-over from other donors' samples. Sequenced: memory CD8+ T cells from PBMCs. Documented subset: CD45RO+ cells pooled with CCR7-negative TemRA cells. V gene TRBV2 combines with J gene TRBJ2-4, with D possibly called TRBD1 or TRBD2 (5 bases each). CDR3 protein: CASSEQVEMRGIQYF. The DNA of the CDR3 is TGTGCCAGCAGTGAACAGGTGGAGATGAGGGGCATTCAGTACTTC.